The 3 T cell receptor beta chains in this list originate from one sample, sequenced in a study of T cell repertoires in cytomegalovirus infection. TCRdb reprocessed the reads via MiXCR and lists one record per CDR3 protein. The profile shows about 24,000 distinct CDR3 sequences, 20% to 25% of them singletons. No antigen is known for these receptors. Sequenced here: CD8+ T cells from cultured PBMCs, sampled from culture after CMV antigen stimulation. Receptors were obtained from a human donor in good health (CMV status not recorded). Some clones in this sample may be carry-over from other donors' samples.

Only a few counts were recorded for this clonotype. J is TRBJ1-2 and V is TRBV4-1; 7 bases line up with TRBD1. The length of the CDR3 is 16 residues. The germline CDR1 and CDR2 sequences are MGHRA and YSYEKL. Trimming removed 5 bases from V and 0 bases from J; junction bases left unmatched: 9. The CDR3 sequence is CASSSGGSPANYGYTF. The CDR3 DNA reads TGCGCCAGCAGCTCAGGGGGGTCACCAGCTAACTATGGCTACACCTTC.

The chain carries TRBV20-1 and TRBJ1-5, with D maybe TRBD1 (5 bases). CDR3 length: 17 residues. Per germline, CDR1 DFQATT and CDR2 SNEGSKA (reference sequence). Trimming stripped 0 bases from V and 0 bases from J, with 15 bases between. Here the CDR3 reads CSAREARGPYSNQPQHF. The CDR3 region has the DNA TGCAGTGCTAGAGAAGCAAGGGGTCCTTATAGCAATCAGCCCCAGCATTTT.

The chain couples TRBV27 to TRBJ2-3; a possible D gene is TRBD2 (7 bases). V lost 2 bases and J lost 2, with 14 bases in between. Germline assignment: CDR1 MNHEY and CDR2 SMNVEV (reference sequence). The CDR3 runs to 16 residues. CDR3 sequence reads: CASSLLGGGLTDTQYF. In nucleotides, the CDR3 is TGTGCCAGCAGTTTACTTGGCGGGGGCCTCACAGATACGCAGTATTTT.